This T cell receptor (beta chain) was sequenced in a study of shared clonotypes between healthy human individuals. The CDR3 is 12 residues long. Germline CDR1 SNHLY, CDR2 FYNNEI. Trimming shortened V by 4 bases and J by 10 bases, and 14 bases separated the two germline ends. Clones were sequenced by immunoSEQ multiplex PCR, and TCRdb holds only the in-frame ones, with some missing. The table shows around 1 million clones, with roughly 72% occurring only once. The sample was memory CD4+ T cells sorted from blood. Subset reported: CD45RA-negative fraction. The chain employs TRBV2 and TRBJ2-7; TRBD2 might be the D (6 bases). The source is a man between 18 and 29 years old in good health. DNA of the CDR3: TGTGCCAGCAGTGGGATAACTAGCTATCAGTACTTC. It is translated as CASSGITSYQYF.